This T cell receptor (beta chain) appears in the sequencing data of a study of blood T cell repertoires in COVID-19. Across the whole study: From the United States, Italy and Spain came samples of acute and convalescent COVID-19. T cells, B-cell-depleted T cells, or PBMCs supplied cDNA or gDNA.

This CDR3 comprises 16 residues. Germline CDR1 is MDHEN and CDR2 is SYDVKM. The V end lost 7 bases, the J end lost 5 bases, and 21 bases lay between the germline ends. Original processing methods: By means of reference gene primer amplification, nucleated cell counts were estimated. The method was immunoSEQ multiplex PCR; TCRdb's version includes in-frame clones alone and lacks a portion of them. The DNA was the basis for D and trimming; V, J and clone size are from that table. This table has around 240,000 clones, approximately 84% appearing once. This clonotype originated in a man aged 40-49 years with acute or convalescent COVID-19. Sequenced input: peripheral blood. V gene TRBV28 combines with J gene TRBJ2-1; D perhaps matches TRBD1 (5 bases). DNA of the CDR3: TGTGCCAGCATAGGGGTTCGCGGAGCCGGCAACAATGAGCAGTTCTTC. Protein product: CASIGVRGAGNNEQFF.